This T cell receptor beta chain originates from a study of patients and donors after allogeneic stem cell transplantation. Using its own MiXCR run on the RT-PCR reads, TCRdb lists one record per CDR3 protein. Here the sample spans 150,000 to 200,000 distinct CDR3 sequences, about 24% being singletons. Material: blood, either unsorted or a sorted T cell fraction (not recorded which). The source of this sequence is a human donor who was either an allogeneic HSCT recipient or a stem cell or donor lymphocyte infusion donor (not recorded which). It is not recorded whose cells these are; they may come from a transplant donor.

The CDR3: CASSLEGARDAANYGYTF. The CDR3 DNA reads as TGTGCCAGCAGCTTAGAGGGGGCCAGGGACGCAGCTAACTATGGCTACACCTTC. The chain has TRBV7-8 and TRBJ1-2, with 7 bases matching TRBD1. V lost 1 base, J lost 0 bases, and 11 bases stayed unmatched. Germline values: CDR1 SGHVS, CDR2 FQNEAQ. This CDR3 is 18 amino acids long.